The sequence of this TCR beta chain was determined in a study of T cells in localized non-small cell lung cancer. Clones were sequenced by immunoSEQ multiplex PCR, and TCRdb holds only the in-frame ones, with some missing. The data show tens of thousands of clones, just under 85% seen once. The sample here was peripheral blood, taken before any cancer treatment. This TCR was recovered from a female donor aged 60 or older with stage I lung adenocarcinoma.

The CDR3 DNA follows: TGTGCCAGCAGCCCCCCCGCCCCGAGCACTGAAGCTTTCTTT. Amino acid sequence: CASSPPAPSTEAFF. The rearrangement links TRBV28 to TRBJ1-1; D unresolved. CDR1 MDHEN and CDR2 SYDVKM come from the germline V gene. The CDR3 loop spans 14 amino acids. Trimming took 6 bases from V and 4 from J, leaving 15 bases between them.